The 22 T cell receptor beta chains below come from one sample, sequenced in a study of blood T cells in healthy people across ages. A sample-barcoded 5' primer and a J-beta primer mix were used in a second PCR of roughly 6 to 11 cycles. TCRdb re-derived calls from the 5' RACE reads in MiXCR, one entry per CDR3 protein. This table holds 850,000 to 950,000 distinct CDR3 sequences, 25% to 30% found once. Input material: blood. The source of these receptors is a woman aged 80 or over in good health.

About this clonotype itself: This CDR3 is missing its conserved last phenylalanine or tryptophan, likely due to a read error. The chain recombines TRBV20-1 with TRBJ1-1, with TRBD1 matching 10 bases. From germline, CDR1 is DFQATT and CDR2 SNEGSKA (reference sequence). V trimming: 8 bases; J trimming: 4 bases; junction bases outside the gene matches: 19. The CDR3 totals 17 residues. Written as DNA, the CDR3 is TGCAGTCCCAGTGGCACCGAGGGACAGGGGAAGGGCACTGAAGCTTTCATT. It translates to CSPSGTEGQGKGTEAFI.

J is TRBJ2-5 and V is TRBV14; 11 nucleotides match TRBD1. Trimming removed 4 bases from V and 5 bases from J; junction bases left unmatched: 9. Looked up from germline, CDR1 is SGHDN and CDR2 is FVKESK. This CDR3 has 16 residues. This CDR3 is CASSRVGQGAWETQYF. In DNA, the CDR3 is TGTGCCAGCAGCCGTGTCGGACAGGGGGCATGGGAGACCCAGTACTTC.

CDR3 protein: CASSHRPSYEQYF. The CDR3 DNA follows: TGTGCCAGCAGCCATAGGCCCTCCTACGAGCAGTACTTC. V gene TRBV3-1 combines with J gene TRBJ2-7; D is unclear. The germline V gene has CDR1 LGHDT and CDR2 YNNKEL (reference sequence). Trimming removed 3 bases from V and 0 bases from J, with 6 bases in between. There are 13 residues in the CDR3.

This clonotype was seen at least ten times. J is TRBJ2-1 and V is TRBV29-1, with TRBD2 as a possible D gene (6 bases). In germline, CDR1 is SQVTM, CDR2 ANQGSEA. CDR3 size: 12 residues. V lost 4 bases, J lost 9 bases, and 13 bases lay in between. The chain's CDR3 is CSVGAGKGEQFF. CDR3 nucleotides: TGCAGCGTTGGGGCGGGGAAGGGTGAGCAGTTCTTC.

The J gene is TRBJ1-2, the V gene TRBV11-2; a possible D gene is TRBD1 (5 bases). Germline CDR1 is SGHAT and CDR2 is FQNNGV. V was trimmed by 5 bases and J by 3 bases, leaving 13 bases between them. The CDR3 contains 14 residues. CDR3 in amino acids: CASSPLSGDYGYTF. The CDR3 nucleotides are TGTGCCAGCAGCCCCCTCTCGGGGGACTATGGCTACACCTTC.

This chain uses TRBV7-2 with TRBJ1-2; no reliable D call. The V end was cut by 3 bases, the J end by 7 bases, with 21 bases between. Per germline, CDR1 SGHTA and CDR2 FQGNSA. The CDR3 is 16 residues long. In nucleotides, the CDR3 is TGTGCCAGCAGCTTGGACGCCGCCACGGGCCTGACTGGCTACACCTTC. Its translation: CASSLDAATGLTGYTF.

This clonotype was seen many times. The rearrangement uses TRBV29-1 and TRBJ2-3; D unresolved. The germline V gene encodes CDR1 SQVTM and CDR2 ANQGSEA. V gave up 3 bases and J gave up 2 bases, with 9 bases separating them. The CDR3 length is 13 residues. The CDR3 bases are TGCAGCGTTGACTATCCCCTCACAGATACGCAGTATTTT. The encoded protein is CSVDYPLTDTQYF.

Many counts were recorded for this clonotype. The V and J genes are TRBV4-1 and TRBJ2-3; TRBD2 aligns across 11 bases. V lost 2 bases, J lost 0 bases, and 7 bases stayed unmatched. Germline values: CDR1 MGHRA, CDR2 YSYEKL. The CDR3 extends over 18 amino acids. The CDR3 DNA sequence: TGCGCCAGCAGCCAACGACTAGCGGGGTCCTCTAGCACAGATACGCAGTATTTT. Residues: CASSQRLAGSSSTDTQYF.

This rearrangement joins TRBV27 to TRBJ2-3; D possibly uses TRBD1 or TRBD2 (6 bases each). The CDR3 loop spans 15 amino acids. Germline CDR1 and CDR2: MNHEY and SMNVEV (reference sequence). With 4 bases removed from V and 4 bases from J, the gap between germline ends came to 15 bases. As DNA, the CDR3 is TGTGCCAGCAGTTGGACGGGGGCCGCTTCAGATACGCAGTATTTT. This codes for CASSWTGAASDTQYF.

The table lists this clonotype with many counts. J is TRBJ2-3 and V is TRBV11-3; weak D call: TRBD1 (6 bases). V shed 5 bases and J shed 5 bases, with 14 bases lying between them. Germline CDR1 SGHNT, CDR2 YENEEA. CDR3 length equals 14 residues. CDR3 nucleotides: TGTGCCAGCAGCAATACAGGGTTTCGAGATACGCAGTATTTT. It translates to CASSNTGFRDTQYF.

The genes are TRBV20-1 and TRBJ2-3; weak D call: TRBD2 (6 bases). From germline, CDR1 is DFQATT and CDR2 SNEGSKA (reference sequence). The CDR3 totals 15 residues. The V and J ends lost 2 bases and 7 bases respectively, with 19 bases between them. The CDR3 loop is CSARPSSVSLNTQYF. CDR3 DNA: TGCAGTGCTAGACCGTCTAGCGTATCACTGAATACGCAGTATTTT.

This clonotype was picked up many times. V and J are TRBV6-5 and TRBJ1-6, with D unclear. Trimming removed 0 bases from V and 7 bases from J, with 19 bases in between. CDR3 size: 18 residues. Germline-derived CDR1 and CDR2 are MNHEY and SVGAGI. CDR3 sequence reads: CASSYSDVREIANSPLHF. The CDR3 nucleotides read TGTGCCAGCAGTTACTCAGACGTCCGGGAGATTGCGAATTCACCCCTCCACTTT.

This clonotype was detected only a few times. This chain's CDR3 is CAWSVLDSRYNEQFF. The DNA for the CDR3 is TGTGCCTGGAGTGTATTGGACAGCCGATACAATGAGCAGTTCTTC. The chain employs TRBV30 and TRBJ2-1; TRBD1 might be the D (6 bases). The V gene lost 0 bases and the J gene lost 4 bases, with 13 bases spanning the gap. The CDR3 loop spans 15 amino acids. From germline, CDR1 is GTSNPN and CDR2 SVGIG (reference sequence).

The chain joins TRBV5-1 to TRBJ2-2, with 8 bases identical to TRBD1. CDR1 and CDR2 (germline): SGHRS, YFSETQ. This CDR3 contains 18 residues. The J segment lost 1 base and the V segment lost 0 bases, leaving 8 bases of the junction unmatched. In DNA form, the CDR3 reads TGCGCCAGCAGCTTGGCCGGGACAGGTTGGAGGAACACCGGGGAGCTGTTTTTT. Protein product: CASSLAGTGWRNTGELFF.

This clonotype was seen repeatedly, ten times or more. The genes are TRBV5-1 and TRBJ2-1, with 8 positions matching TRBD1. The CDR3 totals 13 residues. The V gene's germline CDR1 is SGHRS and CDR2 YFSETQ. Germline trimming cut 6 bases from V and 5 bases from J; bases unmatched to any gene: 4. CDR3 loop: CASTLTGDNEQFF. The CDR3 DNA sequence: TGCGCCAGCACCCTGACAGGGGACAATGAGCAGTTCTTC. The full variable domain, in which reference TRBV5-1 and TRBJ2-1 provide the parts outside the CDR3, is KAGVTQTPRYLIKTRGQQVTLSCSPISGHRSVSWYQQTPGQGLQFLFEYFSETQRNKGNFPGRFSGRQFSNSRSEMNVSTLELGDSALYLCASTLTGDNEQFFGPGTRLTVL.

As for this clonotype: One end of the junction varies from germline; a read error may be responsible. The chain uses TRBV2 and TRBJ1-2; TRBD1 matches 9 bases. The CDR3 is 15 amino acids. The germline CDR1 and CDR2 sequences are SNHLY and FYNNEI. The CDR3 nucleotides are TGTGCCAGCAGACAGGGGGCTTTTTCTAGAGATGGCAACACCTTC. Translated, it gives CASRQGAFSRDGNTF.

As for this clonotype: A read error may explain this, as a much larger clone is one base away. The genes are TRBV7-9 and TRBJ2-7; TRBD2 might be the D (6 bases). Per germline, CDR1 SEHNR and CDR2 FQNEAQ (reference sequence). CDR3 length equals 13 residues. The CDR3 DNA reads TGTACCAGCAGCTTAGCGGCGGCCTACGAGCAGTACTTC. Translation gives CTSSLAAAYEQYF.

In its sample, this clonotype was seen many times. The CDR3 DNA reads TGTGCCAGCAGCCAGGTTGGCAGGGTTTTCAATGAGCAGTTCTTC. Protein product: CASSQVGRVFNEQFF. The chain recombines TRBV7-2 with TRBJ2-1; maybe TRBD1 (5 bases). The V and J ends lost 5 bases and 6 bases respectively, with 17 bases between them. The CDR3 contains 15 residues. Looked up from germline, CDR1 is SGHTA and CDR2 is FQGNSA.

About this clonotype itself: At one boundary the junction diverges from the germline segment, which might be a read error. The CDR3 loop reads CTSSPGFLGGSETQYF. In DNA form, the CDR3 reads TGTACCAGCAGCCCCGGCTTTTTAGGAGGCTCGGAGACCCAGTACTTC. The V call is TRBV27, the J call TRBJ2-7; the D gene is possibly TRBD2 (5 bases). The J call may not be correct, given that the DNA end is closer to TRBJ2-5. The CDR3 contains 16 residues. The germline gives CDR1 MNHEY, CDR2 SMNVEV (reference sequence).

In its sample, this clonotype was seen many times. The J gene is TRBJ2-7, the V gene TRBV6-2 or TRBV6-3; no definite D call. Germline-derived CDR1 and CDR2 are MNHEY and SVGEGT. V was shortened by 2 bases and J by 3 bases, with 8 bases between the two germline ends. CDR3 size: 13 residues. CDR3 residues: CASSYPMSYEQYF. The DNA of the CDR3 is TGTGCCAGCAGTTACCCAATGAGCTACGAGCAGTACTTC.

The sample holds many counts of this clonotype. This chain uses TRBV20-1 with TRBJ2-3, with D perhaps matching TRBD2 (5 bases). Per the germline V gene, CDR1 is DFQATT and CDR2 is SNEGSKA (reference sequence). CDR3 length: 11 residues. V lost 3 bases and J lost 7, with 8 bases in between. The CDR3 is CSARGSNTQYF. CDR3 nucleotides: TGCAGTGCTAGGGGGAGCAATACGCAGTATTTT.

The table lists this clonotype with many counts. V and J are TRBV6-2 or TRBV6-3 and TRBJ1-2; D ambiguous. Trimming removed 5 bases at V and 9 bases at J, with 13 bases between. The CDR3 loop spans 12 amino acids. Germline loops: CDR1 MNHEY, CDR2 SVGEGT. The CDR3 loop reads CASSPPEVSYTF. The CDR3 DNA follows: TGTGCCAGCAGTCCTCCAGAAGTGAGCTACACCTTC.